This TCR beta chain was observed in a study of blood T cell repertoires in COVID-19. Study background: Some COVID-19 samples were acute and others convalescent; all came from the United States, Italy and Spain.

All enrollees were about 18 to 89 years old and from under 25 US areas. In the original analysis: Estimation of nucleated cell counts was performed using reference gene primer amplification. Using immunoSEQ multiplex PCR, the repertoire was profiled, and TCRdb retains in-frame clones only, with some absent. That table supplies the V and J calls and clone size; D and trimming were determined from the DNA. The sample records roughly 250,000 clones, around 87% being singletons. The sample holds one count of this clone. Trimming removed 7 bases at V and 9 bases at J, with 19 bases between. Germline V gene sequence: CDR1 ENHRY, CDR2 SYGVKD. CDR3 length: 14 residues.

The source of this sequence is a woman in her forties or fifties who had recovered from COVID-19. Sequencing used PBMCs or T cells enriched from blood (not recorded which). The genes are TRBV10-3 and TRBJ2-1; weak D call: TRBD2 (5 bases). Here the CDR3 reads CAINERSYHAEQFF. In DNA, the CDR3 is TGTGCCATCAACGAGCGGAGCTATCACGCTGAGCAGTTCTTC.